Below, 9 T cell receptor beta chains from the same sample are listed, as sequenced in a study of cytomegalovirus exposure and HLA in healthy donors. The PCR was carried out with 60 Vbeta primers and 13 Jbeta primers. Profiling relied on immunoSEQ multiplex PCR, and the TCRdb table lists in-frame clones only, not all of them. The data show 150,000 to 200,000 clones, over 65% seen once. The material sequenced was PBMCs. The receptors stem from a woman in her twenties or thirties in good health and CMV-seropositive.

The rearrangement uses TRBV7-2 and TRBJ2-7, with unresolved D. V dropped 5 bases and J dropped 2 bases, with 16 bases sitting between them. Germline V CDR1 and CDR2: SGHTA, FQGNSA. The CDR3 length is 15 residues. In nucleotides, the CDR3 is TGTGCCAGCAGCGATGGTTACTCCCTAGCCTACGAGCAGTACTTC. Translated: CASSDGYSLAYEQYF.

The V gene is TRBV2, the J gene TRBJ1-2; possibly TRBD1 for D (6 bases). The CDR3 consists of 12 residues. Germline lookup yields CDR1 SNHLY and CDR2 FYNNEI. V was shortened by 4 bases and J by 6 bases, with 9 bases between the two germline ends. CDR3 region: CASSVQGNGYTF. The CDR3 DNA reads TGTGCCAGCAGTGTACAGGGCAATGGCTACACCTTC.

The chain recombines TRBV7-9 with TRBJ2-4; D is perhaps TRBD1 (6 bases). The CDR3 has 15 residues. Germline V gives CDR1 SEHNR, CDR2 FQNEAQ (reference sequence). The V and J ends lost 5 bases and 2 bases respectively, with 13 bases between them. CDR3 sequence: CASSQGQGSKNIQYF. As DNA, the CDR3 is TGTGCCAGCAGCCAGGGGCAGGGATCCAAAAACATTCAGTACTTC.

The chain uses TRBV28 and TRBJ1-5, with TRBD1 identical over 9 bases. The CDR3 runs to 15 residues. V shed 5 bases and J 2 bases; nucleotides not matched to a gene: 4. CDR1 is MDHEN, CDR2 SYDVKM, per germline. For the CDR3, the DNA is TGTGCCAGCAGTAGACAGGGGGTGGGCAATCAGCCCCAGCATTTT. This codes for CASSRQGVGNQPQHF.

This clone was counted a single time. The rearrangement joins TRBV15 to TRBJ2-7; D uncertain. The germline CDR1 and CDR2 sequences are LNHNV and YYDKDF (reference sequence). V lost 0 bases and J 5 bases, leaving 14 bases between the germline ends. The CDR3 consists of 15 residues. The CDR3 DNA is TGTGCCACCAGCAGAGAGAACCAGGAAACCGACGAGCAGTACTTC. Amino acids: CATSRENQETDEQYF. Variable domain in full (rest from reference TRBV15 and TRBJ2-7): DAMVIQNPRYQVTQFGKPVTLSCSQTLNHNVMYWYQQKSSQAPKLLFHYYDKDFNNEADTPDNFQSRRPNTSFCFLDIRSPGLGDTAMYLCATSRENQETDEQYFGPGTRLTVT.

V gene TRBV12-5 combines with J gene TRBJ1-1; D call uncertain. The CDR3 consists of 15 residues. V dropped 5 bases and J dropped 6 bases, with 19 bases sitting between them. Germline CDR1 is LGHNT and CDR2 is FRNRAP. The CDR3 bases are TGTGCTAGTGGTAATTCCCAGGCAGGAATCCCTGAAGCTTTCTTT. This gives the protein CASGNSQAGIPEAFF.

The chain recombines TRBV5-5 with TRBJ2-7; unclear D gene. This CDR3 has 13 residues. Trimming removed 4 bases from V and 3 bases from J, with 11 bases in between. In germline, CDR1 is SGHKS, CDR2 YYEKEE (reference sequence). This CDR3 reads CASSTRVHYEQYF. In DNA form, the CDR3 reads TGTGCCAGCAGCACCCGGGTCCACTACGAGCAGTACTTC.

This chain links TRBV7-8 with TRBJ1-1; possibly TRBD1 for D (5 bases). The CDR3 contains 14 residues. Trimming removed 3 bases from V and 2 bases from J, with 10 bases in between. Looked up from germline, CDR1 is SGHVS and CDR2 is FQNEAQ. The CDR3 protein is CASSLEGRNTEAFF. The CDR3 coding sequence is TGTGCCAGCAGCTTGGAGGGGAGAAACACTGAAGCTTTCTTT.

J is TRBJ1-1 and V is TRBV6-1, with 7 bases fitting TRBD1. The CDR3 length is 14 residues. Germline V CDR1 and CDR2: MNHNS, SASEGT. Trimming cost V 6 bases and J 3 bases; bases outside gene matches: 7. CDR3 region: CASSHSGQDTEAFF. CDR3 bases: TGTGCCAGCAGCCATTCCGGACAGGACACTGAAGCTTTCTTT.